One sample yielded the 25 T cell receptor beta chains listed below, sequenced in a study of blood T cells in healthy people across ages (dated by TCRdb to between 2015 and 2016). Library preparation used 5' RACE. Sequencing instrument: Illumina HiSeq 2500. The second PCR ran for about 6 to 12 cycles and used a J-beta primer mix along with a sample-barcoded 5' primer. In-frame beta chains were kept once TCRdb had trimmed the public reads at Q25 with fastp and called clones with MiXCR. Rows are combined by CDR3 protein, so each entry shows the most common genes and DNA. The sample yields more than 750,000 distinct CDR3 sequences; almost 30% were counted once. Roughly 10% of the sample belongs to the ten largest clones. The same data also went into a second study, on T cells of mothers and their children.

The sample taken for sequencing was blood. These TCRs come from a woman between 40 and 50 years old in good health.

The table lists this clonotype with many counts. The V and J genes are TRBV5-5 and TRBJ2-3; D is unresolved. The V and J ends lost 0 bases and 4 bases respectively, with 9 bases between them. CDR1 SGHKS and CDR2 YYEKEE come from the germline V gene (reference sequence). This CDR3 has 14 residues. The CDR3 nucleotides read TGTGCCAGCAGCTTGGTCCAAGGGCCAGATACGCAGTATTTT. Its protein product is CASSLVQGPDTQYF.

This clonotype turned up a few times. The V gene is TRBV28, the J gene TRBJ2-3, with D perhaps TRBD2 (5 bases). The CDR3 runs 13 residues. V gave up 8 bases and J gave up 3 bases, with 12 bases separating them. The germline CDR1 and CDR2 sequences are MDHEN and SYDVKM. The CDR3 bases are TGTGCCAGCTGGACTTCTGAGACAGATACGCAGTATTTT. Protein sequence: CASWTSETDTQYF.

The gene calls are TRBV12-3 or TRBV12-4 and TRBJ2-5, with D possibly being TRBD1 (6 bases). The germline V and J ends were trimmed by 7 bases and 1 base, with 16 bases remaining between them. CDR3 size: 15 residues. In nucleotides, the CDR3 is TGTGCCAGCAAATCACAGGGATCGTCCCAAGAGACCCAGTACTTC. It encodes CASKSQGSSQETQYF.

The chain combines TRBV6-2 or TRBV6-3 with TRBJ1-1; D unclear. The V end lost 6 bases, the J end lost 6 bases, and 17 bases lay between the germline ends. The CDR3 has 14 amino acids. Germline V gene data show CDR1 as MNHEY and CDR2 as SVGEGT. CDR3: CASRPPRVVAEAFF. The CDR3 region has the DNA TGTGCCAGCAGGCCCCCTCGGGTTGTGGCTGAAGCTTTCTTT.

This clonotype has ten or more counts. The V gene is TRBV15, the J gene TRBJ1-1; a weak D match, TRBD1 (5 bases). V was cut by 0 bases and J by 5 bases, with 13 bases left in between. The germline V gene has CDR1 LNHNV and CDR2 YYDKDF (reference sequence). The CDR3 has 15 amino acids. CDR3 region: CATSRDRRDDTEAFF. CDR3 in DNA: TGTGCCACCAGCAGAGATCGCAGGGATGATACTGAAGCTTTCTTT.

The V gene is TRBV4-1, the J gene TRBJ1-5; 7 nucleotides line up with TRBD1. The trim removed 3 bases at V and 9 bases at J, leaving 11 bases unmatched. The CDR3 is 15 residues long. From germline, CDR1 is MGHRA and CDR2 YSYEKL. CDR3 region: CASSHPQGKSGPQHF. The CDR3 coding sequence is TGCGCCAGCAGCCACCCACAGGGGAAATCAGGGCCCCAGCATTTT.

The V gene is TRBV6-5, the J gene TRBJ1-1, with a weak D call TRBD1 (5 bases). The V gene's germline CDR1 is MNHEY and CDR2 SVGAGI. This CDR3 spans 15 amino acids. V shed 2 bases and J shed 3 bases, with 13 bases lying between them. CDR3 sequence reads: CASSYSGGAHTEAFF. As DNA, the CDR3 is TGTGCCAGCAGTTACAGTGGAGGGGCCCACACTGAAGCTTTCTTT.

This clonotype was seen more than once but under ten times. The chain links TRBV28 to TRBJ1-6; no clear D. Trimming removed 1 base from V and 5 bases from J, with 9 bases in between. CDR3 length: 15 residues. The germline CDR1 and CDR2 sequences are MDHEN and SYDVKM. CDR3 nucleotide sequence: TGTGCCAGCAGTTTATCTACCGGGGATAATTCACCCCTCCACTTT. It is translated as CASSLSTGDNSPLHF.

Comment on this clonotype: Just one base apart from a much larger clone, this may be a read error. Here the CDR3 DNA reads TGTGCCGGCCTATCCACAGATACGCAGTATTTT. Translating it yields CAGLSTDTQYF. The V call is TRBV6-4, the J call TRBJ2-3; D not certain. The CDR3 is made up of 11 amino acids. Trimming cost V 11 bases and J 2 bases, with 8 bases left between them. Germline CDR1 reads MRHNA; CDR2 reads SNTAGT.

This clonotype was seen more than once but under ten times. The rearrangement uses TRBV10-3 and TRBJ2-3; the match to TRBD2 covers 10 bases. The CDR3 extends over 17 amino acids. J lost 1 base, V lost 2 bases, and 6 bases had no gene match. Germline CDR1 reads ENHRY; CDR2 reads SYGVKD. CDR3 nucleotide sequence: TGTGCCATCAGTGAGCCGCCGGGGACTAGCGGCACAGATACGCAGTATTTT. It specifies CAISEPPGTSGTDTQYF.

As concerns this clonotype: A much bigger clone sits one base away, suggesting this may be a read error. The genes are TRBV7-9 and TRBJ1-4, with D hard to call. The CDR3 runs 13 residues. Germline V CDR1 and CDR2: SEHNR, FQNEAQ (reference sequence). CDR3 region: CASSNQVGEKRFF. CDR3 coding DNA: TGTGCCAGCAGCAATCAAGTTGGAGAAAAACGGTTTTTT. The full variable domain, its missing parts supplied by reference TRBV7-9 and TRBJ1-4, is DTGVSQNPRHKITKRGQNVTFRCDPISEHNRLYWYRQTLGQGPEFLTYFQNEAQLEKSRLLSDRFSAERPKGSFSTLEIQRTEQGDSAMYLCASSNQVGEKRFFGSGTQLSVL.

This clonotype was recorded at least ten times. V and J are TRBV2 and TRBJ2-4, with 10 bases aligning to TRBD1. Trimming at V came to 5 bases and at J to 2 bases, leaving 6 bases not matched to a gene. Germline CDR1 is SNHLY and CDR2 is FYNNEI. The CDR3 contains 16 residues. Here the CDR3 reads CASSNRQGASKNIQYF. CDR3 DNA sequence: TGTGCCAGCAGTAACCGACAGGGGGCTTCCAAAAACATTCAGTACTTC.

This clonotype has only a few counts. The CDR3 reads CSATGTDTYEQYF. The CDR3 bases are TGCAGTGCAACCGGGACGGATACCTACGAGCAGTACTTC. The chain is built from TRBV20-1 and TRBJ2-7; perhaps D is TRBD1 or TRBD2 (5 bases each). V was cut by 6 bases and J by 2 bases, with 14 bases left in between. This CDR3 contains 13 residues. The germline gives CDR1 DFQATT, CDR2 SNEGSKA (reference sequence).

This clonotype was counted at least ten times. This chain joins TRBV25-1 and TRBJ1-6, with no clear D. V lost 3 bases to trimming and J lost 4 bases, with 10 bases between them. Germline V gene lookup returns CDR1 MGHDK and CDR2 SYGVNS. This CDR3 spans 15 amino acids. CDR3 amino acids: CASSDMPDYNSPLHF. DNA of the CDR3: TGTGCCAGCAGTGATATGCCCGATTATAATTCACCCCTCCACTTT.

The gene calls are TRBV9 and TRBJ1-4; 8 nucleotides agree with TRBD1. This CDR3 is built from 16 residues. The germline V gene has CDR1 SGDLS and CDR2 YYNGEE. V shed 3 bases and J 2 bases; nucleotides not matched to a gene: 6. CDR3 in DNA: TGTGCCAGCAGCGGCGGACAGGGAAGGACTAATGAAAAACTGTTTTTT. Translating it yields CASSGGQGRTNEKLFF.

The V gene is TRBV2, the J gene TRBJ1-1; 10 positions agree with TRBD1. This CDR3 has 13 amino acids. Losses at the gene ends were 6 bases for V and 4 bases for J; bases not matched to a gene: 2. CDR1 and CDR2 from the germline V gene are SNHLY and FYNNEI. The CDR3 region is CASRGTGVTEAFF. The CDR3 region has the DNA TGTGCCAGCAGAGGGACAGGGGTCACTGAAGCTTTCTTT.

This clonotype was observed a handful of times. The chain's CDR3 is CASSSNRGTYNEQFF. The CDR3 bases are TGTGCCAGCAGCTCGAACAGGGGGACCTACAATGAGCAGTTCTTC. The chain joins TRBV7-8 to TRBJ2-1; 8 bases line up with TRBD1. The CDR3 is 15 residues long. Looked up from germline, CDR1 is SGHVS and CDR2 is FQNEAQ. Trimming cost V 4 bases and J 2 bases; bases outside gene matches: 4.

V gene TRBV5-1 combines with J gene TRBJ2-4, with 9 nucleotides matching TRBD1. There are 16 residues in the CDR3. The V and J ends lost 4 bases and 3 bases, in that order; junction bases with no gene match: 8. From germline, CDR1 is SGHRS and CDR2 YFSETQ. The CDR3 DNA follows: TGCGCCAGCAGCCCCGGGGGACAGGGTTTCAAAAACATTCAGTACTTC. Amino acid sequence: CASSPGGQGFKNIQYF. The full variable domain, in which reference TRBV5-1 and TRBJ2-4 provide the parts outside the CDR3, is KAGVTQTPRYLIKTRGQQVTLSCSPISGHRSVSWYQQTPGQGLQFLFEYFSETQRNKGNFPGRFSGRQFSNSRSEMNVSTLELGDSALYLCASSPGGQGFKNIQYFGAGTRLSVL.

This clonotype was counted only a few times. The chain combines TRBV13 with TRBJ2-3; no firm D call. CDR1 and CDR2 (germline): PRHDT, FYEKMQ (reference sequence). V was trimmed by 6 bases and J by 5 bases, leaving 6 bases between them. The CDR3 sequence is 11 residues long. This CDR3 is CASRAVDTQYF. The CDR3 bases are TGTGCCAGCAGGGCCGTAGATACGCAGTATTTT.

The chain uses TRBV9 and TRBJ2-2, with no clear D. Germline V gene data show CDR1 as SGDLS and CDR2 as YYNGEE. V shed 4 bases and J shed 0 bases, with 10 bases lying between them. The CDR3 extends over 15 amino acids. The CDR3 bases are TGTGCCAGCAGCCCCACTCCAGCGAACACCGGGGAGCTGTTTTTT. Protein product: CASSPTPANTGELFF.

There are a few counts of this clonotype. The V call is TRBV30, the J call TRBJ2-7; D perhaps matches TRBD1 (6 bases). V lost 1 base, J lost 5 bases, and 12 bases lay in between. The germline CDR1 and CDR2 sequences are GTSNPN and SVGIG (reference sequence). The CDR3 runs to 13 residues. DNA of the CDR3: TGTGCCTGGAGTGCCGAACAGGGCCACGAGCAGTACTTC. It encodes CAWSAEQGHEQYF.

This clonotype appeared a few times. Mismatch with germline at one junction end may stem from a read error. The rearrangement links TRBV7-9 to TRBJ2-3, with 12 bases matching TRBD2. The V gene's germline CDR1 is SEHNR and CDR2 FQNEAQ (reference sequence). CDR3 length equals 16 residues. The CDR3 nucleotides read TGTGCCGGCAGCCCCGGACTAGCGGGACCCACAGATACGCAGTATTTT. This translates into CAGSPGLAGPTDTQYF.

In this sample, this clonotype turned up many times. The chain uses TRBV29-1 and TRBJ2-4; 8 bases agree with TRBD1. This CDR3 contains 12 residues. The V segment lost 5 bases and the J segment 7 bases; nucleotides outside the gene matches: 4. Germline CDR1 SQVTM, CDR2 ANQGSEA. The CDR3 nucleotides read TGCAGCGTTTTGGGACAGGAGAACATTCAGTACTTC. This sequence encodes CSVLGQENIQYF.

The table lists this clonotype with many counts. The chain recombines TRBV29-1 with TRBJ1-1; weak D call: TRBD1 (6 bases). Germline CDR1 and CDR2: SQVTM and ANQGSEA. With 6 bases removed from V and 1 base from J, the gap between germline ends came to 12 bases. The CDR3 totals 13 residues. CDR3 loop: CSVGQTKNTEAFF. CDR3 nucleotides: TGCAGCGTAGGACAGACGAAGAACACTGAAGCTTTCTTT.

This clonotype occurred many times. The V gene is TRBV25-1, the J gene TRBJ2-7; a possible D gene is TRBD1 (6 bases). Trimming removed 5 bases at V and 5 bases at J, with 22 bases between. Germline V lookup: CDR1 MGHDK, CDR2 SYGVNS. The CDR3 is 16 residues long. The CDR3 DNA sequence: TGTGCCAGCAGTAAACCGGGCCCCACGAGGGACAACGAGCAGTACTTC. It encodes CASSKPGPTRDNEQYF.